This T cell receptor beta chain was sequenced in a study of blood T cell repertoires in COVID-19. Study-level information: From the United States, Italy and Spain came samples of acute and convalescent COVID-19. PBMCs, B-cell-depleted T cells, or T cells were the source of the cDNA or gDNA that made up the material.

Germline trimming cut 4 bases from V and 6 bases from J; bases unmatched to any gene: 4. This CDR3 comprises 13 residues. CDR1 is KGHSH and CDR2 is LQKENI in the germline V gene. In the source study's methods: Estimates of nucleated cell counts were drawn from the amplification of reference gene primers. TCRdb's table, derived via immunoSEQ multiplex PCR, lists solely in-frame clones and lacks some. V and J calls and clone size are given by that table; D and trimming were obtained from the DNA. The table has fewer than 200,000 clones, about 83% seen once. This sequence originates from a man in his 60s with acute or convalescent COVID-19. The specimen sequenced was peripheral blood. The chain combines TRBV18 with TRBJ1-1; 8 bases map to TRBD1. The CDR3 nucleotides read TGTGCCAGCTCACTAGGACAGGGAGCTGAAGCTTTCTTT. Its translation: CASSLGQGAEAFF.